These T cell receptor beta chains were read from a single sample in a study of OX40 agonist ivuxolimab in advanced cancers. The method was immunoSEQ multiplex PCR; TCRdb's version includes in-frame clones alone and lacks a portion of them. The sample holds 130,000 or so clones, around 93% seen once. The specimen was CD4+ or CD8+ T cells sorted from blood, collected in a trial of the OX40 agonist ivuxolimab. The source of these receptors is an adult with an advanced solid tumor such as melanoma, head and neck, liver or kidney cancer. The CDR3 runs from the conserved cysteine through the conserved F or W. D genes are given only for firm matches. A row's size may be missing; if present it is once, few, many or a size class.

j_call: TRBJ2-3; clone_size: -; d_call: -; v_call: TRBV5-6; cdr3_length: 17; cdr3_nt: TGTGCCAGCAGCTTGGGTCAGGCTAGGGGTCCCTTGGATACGCAGTATTTT; cdr3_aa: CASSLGQARGPLDTQYF
j_call: TRBJ2-2; clone_size: -; d_call: -; v_call: TRBV19; cdr3_length: 12; cdr3_nt: TGTGCCAGTAGTATGAAAAACGGGGAGCTGTTTTTT; cdr3_aa: CASSMKNGELFF
j_call: TRBJ2-3; clone_size: once; d_call: -; v_call: TRBV7-6; cdr3_length: 16; cdr3_nt: TGTGCCAGCAGCCCGAGGGGGACTTGGGCTGGGGATACGCAGTATTTT; cdr3_aa: CASSPRGTWAGDTQYF
j_call: TRBJ2-1; clone_size: -; d_call: -; v_call: TRBV7-3; cdr3_length: 15; cdr3_nt: TGTGCCAGCAGCTTCCGGGAGAGCTCCTACAATGAGCAGTTCTTC; cdr3_aa: CASSFRESSYNEQFF
j_call: TRBJ1-4; clone_size: -; d_call: -; v_call: TRBV4-1; cdr3_length: 15; cdr3_nt: TGCGCCAGCAGCCAAGGCTCAGGCCGCCATGAAAAACTGTTTTTT; cdr3_aa: CASSQGSGRHEKLFF
j_call: TRBJ2-5; clone_size: -; d_call: TRBD2; v_call: TRBV2; cdr3_length: 15; cdr3_nt: TGTGCCAGCAGTGATCGGACTAGGGGTAAAGAGACCCAGTACTTC; cdr3_aa: CASSDRTRGKETQYF
j_call: TRBJ2-7; clone_size: -; d_call: TRBD2; v_call: TRBV18; cdr3_length: 18; cdr3_nt: TGTGCCAGCTCACCAGGGACTAGCGGGGCACCAAGCTCCTACGAGCAGTACTTC; cdr3_aa: CASSPGTSGAPSSYEQYF
j_call: TRBJ2-7; clone_size: -; d_call: -; v_call: TRBV28; cdr3_length: 11; cdr3_nt: TGTGCCAGCAGTTCTGCCCCAACTTTCGACTTC; cdr3_aa: CASSSAPTFDF
j_call: TRBJ2-1; clone_size: -; d_call: TRBD2; v_call: TRBV29-1; cdr3_length: 13; cdr3_nt: TGCAGCGTCGAAAAAGGGACTACCAATGAGCAGTTCTTC; cdr3_aa: CSVEKGTTNEQFF
j_call: TRBJ1-4; clone_size: few; d_call: TRBD1; v_call: TRBV5-5; cdr3_length: 13; cdr3_nt: TGTGCCAGCTCAGGGGGCCTTAATGAAAAACTGTTTTTT; cdr3_aa: CASSGGLNEKLFF
j_call: TRBJ2-4; clone_size: -; d_call: -; v_call: TRBV5-4; cdr3_length: 17; cdr3_nt: TGTGCCAGCAGCTTAGGGACAGCGGGCTCGGCCAAAAACATTCAGTACTTC; cdr3_aa: CASSLGTAGSAKNIQYF
j_call: TRBJ1-6; clone_size: few; d_call: -; v_call: TRBV6-4; cdr3_length: 14; cdr3_nt: TGTGCCAGCAGTGACACCGACAGGAATTCACCCCTCCACTTT; cdr3_aa: CASSDTDRNSPLHF
j_call: TRBJ1-2; clone_size: -; d_call: -; v_call: TRBV6-5; cdr3_length: 13; cdr3_nt: TGTGCCAGCAGTTACTCGGGGCGGGGAGGCTACACCTTC; cdr3_aa: CASSYSGRGGYTF
j_call: TRBJ1-2; clone_size: -; d_call: -; v_call: TRBV7-9; cdr3_length: 12; cdr3_nt: TGTGCCAGCAGCTTAGATGTGGGTGGCTACACCTTC; cdr3_aa: CASSLDVGGYTF
j_call: TRBJ1-2; clone_size: -; d_call: TRBD1; v_call: TRBV5-1; cdr3_length: 14; cdr3_nt: TGCGCCAGCAGCGCCGGACAGGGATTTTATGGCTACACCTTC; cdr3_aa: CASSAGQGFYGYTF
j_call: TRBJ1-3; clone_size: few; d_call: -; v_call: TRBV5-1; cdr3_length: 16; cdr3_nt: TGCGCCAGCAGCTTGGAGGCCCGGAGCTCTGGAAACACCATATATTTT; cdr3_aa: CASSLEARSSGNTIYF
j_call: TRBJ2-3; clone_size: few; d_call: -; v_call: TRBV9; cdr3_length: 17; cdr3_nt: TGTGCCAGCAGCGGGAGATCGGGCGCCGACCTGGGGGATACGCAGTATTTT; cdr3_aa: CASSGRSGADLGDTQYF
j_call: TRBJ2-7; clone_size: -; d_call: -; v_call: TRBV15; cdr3_length: 15; cdr3_nt: TGTGCCACCAGCAGATCGGGGCAGGGGCGATCCGAGCAGTACTTC; cdr3_aa: CATSRSGQGRSEQYF
j_call: TRBJ2-5; clone_size: -; d_call: TRBD2; v_call: TRBV5-1; cdr3_length: 16; cdr3_nt: TGCGCCAGCAGCTTGGCGGCTAGCGGGGGCCAAGAGACCCAGTACTTC; cdr3_aa: CASSLAASGGQETQYF
j_call: TRBJ1-2; clone_size: -; d_call: -; v_call: TRBV7-2; cdr3_length: 14; cdr3_nt: TGTGCCAGCAGCCAACTTCAAGGGCCCTATGGCTACACCTTC; cdr3_aa: CASSQLQGPYGYTF